The clone carrying this TCR beta chain has just a few counts. Generated by immunoSEQ multiplex PCR, the TCRdb table keeps only in-frame clones and is missing some. The sample yields some 150,000 clones, approximately 88% seen once. The germline V gene encodes CDR1 LNHDA and CDR2 SQIVND (reference sequence). Trimming stripped 0 bases from V and 3 bases from J, with 6 bases between. This CDR3 comprises 14 residues. This sample was included in a study of cytomegalovirus exposure and HLA in healthy donors. This sequence originates from a man aged 18 to 30 in good health and CMV-seropositive. V usage is TRBV19 and J usage is TRBJ2-1; D remains ambiguous. What was sequenced was PBMCs. Here the CDR3 reads CASSIDTIYNEQFF. CDR3 bases: TGTGCCAGTAGTATAGATACTATCTACAATGAGCAGTTCTTC.